This entry describes one T cell receptor (beta chain). Its antigen specificity is not known. No much larger clonotype is one base removed from it; base qualities were not supplied. Whole blood was collected in K2EDTA tubes by collaborating institutions according to the institutions' own protocols. For TCRbeta analysis, collaborator samples were shipped as frozen whole blood, as isolated PBMCs, or as DNA extracted from either sample type. CDR1 and CDR2, per the germline V gene, are MGHRA and YSYEKL. For this chain, trimming is 1 base at the V end and 8 bases at the J end, and the number of junction bases without a gene match is 7. The CDR3 spans 17 residues, from the cysteine through the phenylalanine. The DNA shown is the 51-base CDR3, in frame from base 1. TCRbeta CDR3 regions were amplified from genomic DNA using the immunoSEQ Assay, a bias-controlled multiplex PCR. The original pipeline was this. The number of nucleated cells in each sample was estimated by amplification of reference gene primers within the assay. Sequence reads were collapsed and filtered to measure the absolute abundance of every unique TCRbeta CDR3 rearrangement. For each sample, productive Simpson clonality was calculated by taking the square root of Simpson's diversity index across productive rearrangements. The immuneACCESS repertoire file appears here via TCRdb, limited to in-frame rearrangements. These files lack a portion of the clones; in checked studies, under half of the deficit traces to unresolved V genes, and the cause of the others is not known. The DNA gave D and trimming, while V, J and clone size come from that table. Within this sample are a few hundred thousand clones, with about 79% of them counted one time only. The ten largest account for about 9% of the sample.

The data belong to a study of blood T cell repertoires in COVID-19 (TCRdb year 2020). In terms of the full investigation: Samples from collaborators originated in the United States, Italy and Spain and spanned both the acute and convalescent phases of COVID-19. The prospective study material was composed of cDNA or gDNA derived from T cells, B-cell-depleted T cells, or PBMCs. The dataset comprised deeply sampled blood TCRbeta repertoires from subjects exposed to, actively infected with, or recovered from COVID-19. The repertoires were released in a freely available public database intended as a resource for research on the immune response to SARS-CoV-2. Samples were obtained from the ongoing ImmuneRACE study (first 160 participants) and from about 1,300 subjects provided by 6 global collaborators. A de-identified subject ID, COVID-19 status, age in years and sex were almost always included in the sample metadata. Where HLA class I and class II types were available, the types were taken from metadata supplied by the sample provider, not from assay-based typing.

General conclusions and limits of the study: The amount of clinical and demographic metadata varied by source and participant and was provided uncurated.

Source material: peripheral blood. The rearrangement combines TRBV4-1 with TRBJ2-2; 13 bases in the middle match TRBD2. The sequence derives from a man older than 75 with acute or convalescent COVID-19. The CDR3 in this case is CASSQGWTSGRGGELFF. In nucleotides, the sequence is TGCGCCAGCAGCCAAGGTTGGACTAGCGGGAGAGGGGGGGAGCTGTTTTTT.